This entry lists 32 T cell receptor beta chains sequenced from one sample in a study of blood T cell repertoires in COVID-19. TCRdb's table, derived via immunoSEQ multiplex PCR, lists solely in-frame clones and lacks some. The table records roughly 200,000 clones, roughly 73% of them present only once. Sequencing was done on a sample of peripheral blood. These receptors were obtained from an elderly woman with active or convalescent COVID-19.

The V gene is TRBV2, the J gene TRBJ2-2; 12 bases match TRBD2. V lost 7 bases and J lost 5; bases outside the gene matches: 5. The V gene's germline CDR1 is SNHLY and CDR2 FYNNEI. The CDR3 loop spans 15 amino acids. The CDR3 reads CASTQTSGGTGELFF. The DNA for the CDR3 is TGTGCCAGCACACAAACTAGCGGGGGGACCGGGGAGCTGTTTTTT.

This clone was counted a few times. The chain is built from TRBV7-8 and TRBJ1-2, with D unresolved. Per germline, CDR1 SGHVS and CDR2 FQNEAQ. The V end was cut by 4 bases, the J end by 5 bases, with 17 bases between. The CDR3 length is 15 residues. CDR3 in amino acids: CASSSTPGGFYGYTF. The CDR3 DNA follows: TGTGCCAGCAGCTCCACCCCGGGTGGGTTTTATGGCTACACCTTC.

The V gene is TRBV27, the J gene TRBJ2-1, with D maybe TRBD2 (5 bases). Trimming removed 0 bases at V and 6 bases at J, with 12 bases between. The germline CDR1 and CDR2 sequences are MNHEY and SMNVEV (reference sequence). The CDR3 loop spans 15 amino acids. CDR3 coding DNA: TGTGCCAGCAGTTTATCTGCGTCGGGGTTCAATGAGCAGTTCTTC. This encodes CASSLSASGFNEQFF.

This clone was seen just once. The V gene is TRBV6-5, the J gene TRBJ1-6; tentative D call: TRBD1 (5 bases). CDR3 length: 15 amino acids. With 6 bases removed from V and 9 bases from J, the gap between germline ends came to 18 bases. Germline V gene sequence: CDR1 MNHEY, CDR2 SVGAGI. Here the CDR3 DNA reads TGTGCCAGCAGAGTGGGGGTGGGGGGTAGTTCACCCCTCCACTTT. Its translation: CASRVGVGGSSPLHF.

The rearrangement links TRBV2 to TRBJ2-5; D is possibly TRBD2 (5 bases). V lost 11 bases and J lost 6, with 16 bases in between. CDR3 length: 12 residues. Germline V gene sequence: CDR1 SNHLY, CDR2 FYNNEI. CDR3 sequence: CACRPGSKTQYF. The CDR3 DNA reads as TGTGCCTGCCGACCGGGATCTAAGACCCAGTACTTC.

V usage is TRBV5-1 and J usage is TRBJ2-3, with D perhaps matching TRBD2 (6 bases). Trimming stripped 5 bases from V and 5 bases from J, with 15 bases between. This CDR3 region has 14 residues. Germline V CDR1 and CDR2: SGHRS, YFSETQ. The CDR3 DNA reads TGCGCCAGCAGACCCGGGACTGGGGGAGATACGCAGTATTTT. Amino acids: CASRPGTGGDTQYF.

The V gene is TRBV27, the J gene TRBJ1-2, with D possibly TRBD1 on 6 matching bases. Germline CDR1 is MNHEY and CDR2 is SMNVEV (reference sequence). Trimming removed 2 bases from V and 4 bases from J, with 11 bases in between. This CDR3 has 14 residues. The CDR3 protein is CASSLQGIGYGYTF. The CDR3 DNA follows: TGTGCCAGCAGTTTACAGGGGATCGGCTATGGCTACACCTTC.

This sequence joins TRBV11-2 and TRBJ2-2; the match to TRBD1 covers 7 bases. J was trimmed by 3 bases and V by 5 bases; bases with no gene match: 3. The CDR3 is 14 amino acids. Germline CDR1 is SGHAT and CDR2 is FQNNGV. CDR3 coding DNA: TGTGCCAGCAGCGACAGGGTGGACACCGGGGAGCTGTTTTTT. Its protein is CASSDRVDTGELFF. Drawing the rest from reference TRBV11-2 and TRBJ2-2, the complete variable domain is EAGVAQSPRYKIIEKRQSVAFWCNPISGHATLYWYQQILGQGPKLLIQFQNNGVVDDSQLPKDRFSAERLKGVDSTLKIQPAKLEDSAVYLCASSDRVDTGELFFGEGSRLTVL.

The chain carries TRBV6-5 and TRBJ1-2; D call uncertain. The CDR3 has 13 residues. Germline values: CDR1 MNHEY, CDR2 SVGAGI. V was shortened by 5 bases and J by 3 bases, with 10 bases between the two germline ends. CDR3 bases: TGTGCCAGCAGTCCAGACGGGGACTATGGCTACACCTTC. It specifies CASSPDGDYGYTF.

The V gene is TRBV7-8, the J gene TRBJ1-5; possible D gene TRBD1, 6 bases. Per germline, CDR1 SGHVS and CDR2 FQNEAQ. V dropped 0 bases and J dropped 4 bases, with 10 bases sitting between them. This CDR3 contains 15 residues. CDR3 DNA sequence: TGTGCCAGCAGCTTAGCAGCGGGGGCTAATCAGCCCCAGCATTTT. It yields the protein CASSLAAGANQPQHF.

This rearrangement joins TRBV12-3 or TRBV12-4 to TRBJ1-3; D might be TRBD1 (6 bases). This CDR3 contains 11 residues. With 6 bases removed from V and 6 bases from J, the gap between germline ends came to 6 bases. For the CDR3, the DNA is TGTGCCAGCAGGGGGGCAAACACCATATATTTT. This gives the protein CASRGANTIYF.

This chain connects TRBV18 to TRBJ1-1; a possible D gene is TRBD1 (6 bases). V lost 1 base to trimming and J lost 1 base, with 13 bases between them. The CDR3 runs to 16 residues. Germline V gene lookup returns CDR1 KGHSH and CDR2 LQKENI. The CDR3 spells CASSPRPQGKNTEAFF. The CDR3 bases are TGTGCCAGCTCACCACGGCCACAGGGTAAGAACACTGAAGCTTTCTTT.

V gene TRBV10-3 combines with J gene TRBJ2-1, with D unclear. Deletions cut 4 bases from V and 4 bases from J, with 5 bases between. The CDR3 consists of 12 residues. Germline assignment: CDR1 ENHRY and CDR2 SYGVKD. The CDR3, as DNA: TGTGCCATCAGTGTCGGGTACAATGAGCAGTTCTTC. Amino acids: CAISVGYNEQFF.

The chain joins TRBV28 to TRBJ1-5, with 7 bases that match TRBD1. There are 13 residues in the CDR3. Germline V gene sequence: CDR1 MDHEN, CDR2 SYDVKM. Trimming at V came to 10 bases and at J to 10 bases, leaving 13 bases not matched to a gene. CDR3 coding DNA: TGTGCCACACGGGACAGCCGAGTGGGACCCCAGCATTTT. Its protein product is CATRDSRVGPQHF.

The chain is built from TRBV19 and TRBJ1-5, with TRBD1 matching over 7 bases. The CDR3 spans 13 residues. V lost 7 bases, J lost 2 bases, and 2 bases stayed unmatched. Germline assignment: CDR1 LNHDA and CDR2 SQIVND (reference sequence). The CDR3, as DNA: TGTGCCAGTATAACAGGGGGCAATCAGCCCCAGCATTTT. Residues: CASITGGNQPQHF.

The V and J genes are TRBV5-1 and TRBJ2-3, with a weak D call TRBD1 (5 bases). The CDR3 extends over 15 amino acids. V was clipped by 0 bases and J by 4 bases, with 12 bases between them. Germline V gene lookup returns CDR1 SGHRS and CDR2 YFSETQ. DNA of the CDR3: TGCGCCAGCAGCTTGGTAGGTCAGGGCGCAGATACGCAGTATTTT. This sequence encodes CASSLVGQGADTQYF.

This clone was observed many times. In nucleotides, the CDR3 is TGTGCCACCAGCAGAGTAGGCAGTATCTTCGACTCTACCCAGTACTTC. As protein: CATSRVGSIFDSTQYF. V usage is TRBV15 and J usage is TRBJ2-5, with D unresolved. The germline V gene encodes CDR1 LNHNV and CDR2 YYDKDF (reference sequence). There are 16 residues in the CDR3. Trimming removed 1 base at V and 8 bases at J, with 20 bases between.

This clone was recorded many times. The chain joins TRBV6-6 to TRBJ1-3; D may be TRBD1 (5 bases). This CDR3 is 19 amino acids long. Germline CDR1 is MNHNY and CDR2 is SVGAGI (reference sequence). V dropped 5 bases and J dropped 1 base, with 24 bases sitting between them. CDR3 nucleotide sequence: TGTGCCAGCAGTCACCGGGTTTGGGGGGAAAGGAGATCTGGAAACACCATATATTTT. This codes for CASSHRVWGERRSGNTIYF.

DNA for the CDR3: TGTGCCAGCAGCTTAAGTCAGGTGGTAGACTATGGCTACACCTTC. Amino acids: CASSLSQVVDYGYTF. J is TRBJ1-2 and V is TRBV7-9; D gene ambiguous. The germline CDR1 and CDR2 sequences are SEHNR and FQNEAQ (reference sequence). V was pared by 2 bases and J by 3 bases, with 13 bases between. The CDR3 spans 15 residues.

The CDR3 DNA reads TGTGCCAGCAGTCGAGCAGGGGCCACCGGGGAGCTGTTTTTT. Its protein product is CASSRAGATGELFF. The chain carries TRBV6-5 and TRBJ2-2; possibly TRBD1 for D (6 bases). The CDR3 spans 14 residues. The V gene lost 5 bases and the J gene lost 4 bases, with 11 bases spanning the gap. Looked up from germline, CDR1 is MNHEY and CDR2 is SVGAGI.

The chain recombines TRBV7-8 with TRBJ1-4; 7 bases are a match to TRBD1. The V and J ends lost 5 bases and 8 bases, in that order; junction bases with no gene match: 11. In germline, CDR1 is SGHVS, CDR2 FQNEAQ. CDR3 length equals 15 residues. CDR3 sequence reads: CASSPIQGSFEKLFF. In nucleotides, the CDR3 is TGTGCCAGCAGCCCAATACAGGGGAGCTTCGAAAAACTGTTTTTT.

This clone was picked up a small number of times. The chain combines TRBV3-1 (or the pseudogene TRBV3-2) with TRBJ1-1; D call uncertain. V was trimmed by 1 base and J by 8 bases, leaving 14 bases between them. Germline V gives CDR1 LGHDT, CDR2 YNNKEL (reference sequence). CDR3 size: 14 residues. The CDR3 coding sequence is TGTGCCAGCAGCCAAGCTTTACCTAATACCGAAGCTTTCTTT. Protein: CASSQALPNTEAFF.

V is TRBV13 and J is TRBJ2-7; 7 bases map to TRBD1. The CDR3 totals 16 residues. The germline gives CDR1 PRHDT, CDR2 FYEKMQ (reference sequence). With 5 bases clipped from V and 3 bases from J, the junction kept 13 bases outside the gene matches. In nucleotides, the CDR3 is TGTGCCAGCAGCCCAGCCCGGCTACAGGGGATCTACGAGCAGTACTTC. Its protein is CASSPARLQGIYEQYF. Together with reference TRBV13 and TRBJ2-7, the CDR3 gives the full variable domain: AAGVIQSPRHLIKEKRETATLKCYPIPRHDTVYWYQQGPGQDPQFLISFYEKMQSDKGSIPDRFSAQQFSDYHSELNMSSLELGDSALYFCASSPARLQGIYEQYFGPGTRLTVT.

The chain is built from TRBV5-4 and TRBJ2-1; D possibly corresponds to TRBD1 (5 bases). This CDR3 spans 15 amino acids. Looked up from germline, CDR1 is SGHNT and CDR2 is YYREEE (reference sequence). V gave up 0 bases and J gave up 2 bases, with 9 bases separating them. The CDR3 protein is CASSLDQGPYNEQFF. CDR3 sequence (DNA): TGTGCCAGCAGCTTGGATCAGGGCCCCTACAATGAGCAGTTCTTC.

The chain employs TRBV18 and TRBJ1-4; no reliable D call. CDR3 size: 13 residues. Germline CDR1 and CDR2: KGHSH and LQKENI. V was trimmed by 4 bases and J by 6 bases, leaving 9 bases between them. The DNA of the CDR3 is TGTGCCAGCTCACGGGAGCGAGATGAAAAACTGTTTTTT. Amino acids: CASSRERDEKLFF.

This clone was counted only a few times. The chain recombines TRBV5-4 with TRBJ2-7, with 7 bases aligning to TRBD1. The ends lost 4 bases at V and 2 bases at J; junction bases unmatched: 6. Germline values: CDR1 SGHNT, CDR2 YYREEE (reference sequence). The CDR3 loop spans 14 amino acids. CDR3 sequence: CASSPDGTAYEQYF. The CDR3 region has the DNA TGTGCCAGCAGCCCCGACGGGACAGCCTACGAGCAGTACTTC.

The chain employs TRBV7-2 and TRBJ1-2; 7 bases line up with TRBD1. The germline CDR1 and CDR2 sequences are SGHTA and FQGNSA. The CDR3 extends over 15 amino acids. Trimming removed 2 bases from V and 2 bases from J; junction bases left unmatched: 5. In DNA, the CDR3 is TGTGCCAGCAGCTTATATCGACAGGGAAACTATGGCTACACCTTC. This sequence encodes CASSLYRQGNYGYTF.

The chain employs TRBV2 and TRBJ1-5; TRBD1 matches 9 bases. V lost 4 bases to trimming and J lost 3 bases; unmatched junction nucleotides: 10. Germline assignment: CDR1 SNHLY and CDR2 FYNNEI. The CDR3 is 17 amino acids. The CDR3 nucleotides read TGTGCCAGCAGTGGAATTGGTGGGACAGGGAACAATCAGCCCCAGCATTTT. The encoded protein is CASSGIGGTGNNQPQHF.

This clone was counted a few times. The CDR3 region is CASSAPAGRGTDTQYF. Written as DNA, the CDR3 is TGTGCCAGCAGCGCCCCGGCGGGCAGGGGTACAGATACGCAGTATTTT. The chain links TRBV5-6 to TRBJ2-3; D may be TRBD1 (6 bases). Trimming took off 4 bases at V and 3 bases at J, with 18 bases between the two ends. Germline V gives CDR1 SGHDT, CDR2 YYEEEE. The CDR3 has 16 residues.

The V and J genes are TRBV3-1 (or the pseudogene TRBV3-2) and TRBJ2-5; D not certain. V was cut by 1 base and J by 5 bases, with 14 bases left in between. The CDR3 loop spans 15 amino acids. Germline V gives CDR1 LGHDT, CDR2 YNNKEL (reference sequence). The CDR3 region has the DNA TGTGCCAGCAGCCAAGTCCCAGGAACCACGGAGACCCAGTACTTC. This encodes CASSQVPGTTETQYF.

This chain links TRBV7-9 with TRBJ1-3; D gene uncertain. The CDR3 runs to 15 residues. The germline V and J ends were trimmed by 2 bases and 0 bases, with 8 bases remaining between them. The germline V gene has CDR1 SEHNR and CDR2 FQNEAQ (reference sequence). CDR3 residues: CASSLSLPSGNTIYF. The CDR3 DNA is TGTGCCAGCAGCTTATCTCTTCCCTCTGGAAACACCATATATTTT.

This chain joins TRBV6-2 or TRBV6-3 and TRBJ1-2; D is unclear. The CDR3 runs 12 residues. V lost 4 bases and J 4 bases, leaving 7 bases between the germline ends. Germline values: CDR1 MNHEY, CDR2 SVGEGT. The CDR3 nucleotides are TGTGCCAGCAGTTTGATCGGCTATGGCTACACCTTC. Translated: CASSLIGYGYTF.